The present T cell receptor (beta chain) was sequenced within a study of blood T cell repertoires in COVID-19. Study in general: Sites across the United States, Italy and Spain contributed samples from acute and convalescent COVID-19.

Losses at the gene ends were 3 bases for V and 8 bases for J; bases not matched to a gene: 10. The germline V gene has CDR1 SNHLY and CDR2 FYNNEI. CDR3 length: 16 amino acids. The table lists this clone with a few counts. Only in-frame clones appear in the TCRdb table, and some are missing; sequencing was by immunoSEQ multiplex PCR. This sample carries 150,000 to 200,000 clones, approximately 77% of them seen once, and the ten largest clones take 10% to 13%. Specimen: peripheral blood. This TCR derives from a woman aged 80 or over with active or convalescent COVID-19. This chain uses TRBV2 with TRBJ1-4, with 9 positions matching TRBD1. The CDR3: CASSDKLTGGSEKLFF. CDR3 bases: TGTGCCAGCAGTGACAAGCTGACAGGGGGATCAGAAAAACTGTTTTTT.